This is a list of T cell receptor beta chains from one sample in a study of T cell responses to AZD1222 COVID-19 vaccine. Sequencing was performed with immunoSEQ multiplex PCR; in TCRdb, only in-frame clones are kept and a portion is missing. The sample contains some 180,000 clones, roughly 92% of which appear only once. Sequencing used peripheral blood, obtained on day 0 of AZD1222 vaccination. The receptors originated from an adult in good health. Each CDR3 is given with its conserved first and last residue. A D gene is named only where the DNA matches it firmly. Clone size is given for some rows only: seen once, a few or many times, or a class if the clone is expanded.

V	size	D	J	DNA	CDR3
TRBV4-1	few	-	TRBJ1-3	TGCGCCAGCAGCCAAGACAGGGGAACCTCTGGAAACACCATATATTTT	CASSQDRGTSGNTIYF
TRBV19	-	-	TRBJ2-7	TGTGCCAGTAGTATAGATCTAAGGACAGTCTACGAGCAGTACTTC	CASSIDLRTVYEQYF
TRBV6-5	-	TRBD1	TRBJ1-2	TGTGCCAGCAGTCGGGACAGACTTACCTATGGCTACACCTTC	CASSRDRLTYGYTF
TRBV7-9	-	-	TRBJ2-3	TGTGCCAGCGTACGGGACACTGGGGATACGCAGTATTTT	CASVRDTGDTQYF
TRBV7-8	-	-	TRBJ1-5	TGTGCCAGCAGCATCGACAGAAATCAGCCCCAGCATTTT	CASSIDRNQPQHF
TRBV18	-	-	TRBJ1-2	TGTGCCAGCTCCTCCGGGACACCACCAAACTATGGCTACACCTTC	CASSSGTPPNYGYTF
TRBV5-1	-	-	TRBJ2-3	TGCGCCAGCAGCTGGGCCCCAGGGGGGGCAGATACGCAGTATTTT	CASSWAPGGADTQYF
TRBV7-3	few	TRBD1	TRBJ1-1	TGTGCCAGCAGCTTCACAGGGGGGCGAGGTGAAGCTTTCTTT	CASSFTGGRGEAFF
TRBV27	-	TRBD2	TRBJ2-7	TGTGCCAGCAGAGGGACTAGCGGTCCCTACGAGCAGTACTTC	CASRGTSGPYEQYF
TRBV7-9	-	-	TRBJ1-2	TGTGCCAGCAGCTTAGGAGTGTTCCCGGGCTACACCTTC	CASSLGVFPGYTF
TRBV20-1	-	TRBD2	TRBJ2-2	TGCAGTGCTAGTAGGCGGGGGTTGAACACCGGGGAGCTGTTTTTT	CSASRRGLNTGELFF
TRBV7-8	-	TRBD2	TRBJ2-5	TGTGCCAGCAGCTTCTTCGGTAGCGGGGCAGAGACCCAGTACTTC	CASSFFGSGAETQYF
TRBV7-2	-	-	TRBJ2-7	TGTGCCAGCAGCGGGACCGGCCGCTACGAGCAGTACTTC	CASSGTGRYEQYF
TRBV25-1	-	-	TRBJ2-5	TGTGCCAGCAGTGGGTGGGGCTCCCAAGAGACCCAGTACTTC	CASSGWGSQETQYF
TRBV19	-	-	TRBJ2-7	TGTGCCAGTAGCCGTGACAGCTCCTACGAGCAGTACTTC	CASSRDSSYEQYF
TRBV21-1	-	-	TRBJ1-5	TGTGCCAGCAGCAATCAGGGGAGCAATCAGCCCCAGCATTTT	CASSNQGSNQPQHF